This T cell receptor (beta chain) was captured in a study of early T cells in non-severe SARS-CoV-2 infection. Study summary: The study sequenced bulk RNA from unsorted whole blood, with chains unpaired.

This clonotype has more than one count but fewer than ten. Its specificity is unknown. One entry per CDR3 protein results from TCRdb running MiXCR on the 5' RACE reads. Found here are nearly 90,000 distinct CDR3 sequences, around 14% of them singletons; the top ten hold more than 6.5%. Overall study findings and caveats: A preference for anti-spike CD8 responses marked VDJdb matching, which missed private and CD4 specificities.

With 6 bases removed from V and 8 bases from J, the gap between germline ends came to 17 bases. This CDR3 is built from 14 residues. The chain recombines TRBV12-3 or TRBV12-4 with TRBJ2-1; D perhaps matches TRBD2 (6 bases). This receptor was taken from an adult who was a healthcare worker with PCR-confirmed SARS-CoV-2 infection or an uninfected control (not recorded which). The sample consisted of whole blood. The CDR3 DNA reads TGTGCCAGCAGCCAGATAGGCGGGGTCTATGAGCAGTTCTTC. Protein product: CASSQIGGVYEQFF.